This T cell receptor beta chain was retrieved from a study of beta chain features in type 1 diabetes. About the study: In all, 107,917,701 sorted cells from all samples were analyzed. The study's findings and limits: cDNA-based sequencing might over-represent cells highly expressing TCR.

A note on this clone: The antigen is unknown.

The entirety of the isolated RNA underwent reverse transcription, so expressed TCRB transcripts were sequenced. Measured with immunoSEQ multiplex PCR; TCRdb has only the in-frame clones, and not every one. This table has 350,000 to 450,000 clones, about 15% appearing once. The sequence was obtained from a woman aged 18 to 35 in good health. Sequenced input: naive CD4+ T cells from blood.

The CDR3 DNA follows: TGTGCCAGCAGACCGACTAGCGGGAGCTACTCCTACAATGAGCAGTTCTTC. It is translated as CASRPTSGSYSYNEQFF. V is TRBV5-4 and J is TRBJ2-1, with 12 bases matching TRBD2. Germline values: CDR1 SGHNT, CDR2 YYREEE (reference sequence). The CDR3 sequence is 17 residues long. V lost 5 bases to trimming and J lost 0 bases; unmatched junction nucleotides: 6.